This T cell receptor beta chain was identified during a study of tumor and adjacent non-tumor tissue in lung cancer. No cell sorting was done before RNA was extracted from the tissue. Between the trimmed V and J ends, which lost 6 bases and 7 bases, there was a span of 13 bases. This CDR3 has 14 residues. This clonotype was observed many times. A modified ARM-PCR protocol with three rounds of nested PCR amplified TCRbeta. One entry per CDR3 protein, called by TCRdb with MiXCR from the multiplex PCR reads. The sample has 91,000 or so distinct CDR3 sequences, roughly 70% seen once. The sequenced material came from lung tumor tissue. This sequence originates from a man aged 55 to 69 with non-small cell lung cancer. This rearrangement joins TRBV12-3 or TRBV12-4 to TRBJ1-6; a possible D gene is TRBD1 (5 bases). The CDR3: CASRQEIRNSPLHF. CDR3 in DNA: TGTGCCAGCAGACAGGAGATAAGGAATTCACCCCTCCACTTT.